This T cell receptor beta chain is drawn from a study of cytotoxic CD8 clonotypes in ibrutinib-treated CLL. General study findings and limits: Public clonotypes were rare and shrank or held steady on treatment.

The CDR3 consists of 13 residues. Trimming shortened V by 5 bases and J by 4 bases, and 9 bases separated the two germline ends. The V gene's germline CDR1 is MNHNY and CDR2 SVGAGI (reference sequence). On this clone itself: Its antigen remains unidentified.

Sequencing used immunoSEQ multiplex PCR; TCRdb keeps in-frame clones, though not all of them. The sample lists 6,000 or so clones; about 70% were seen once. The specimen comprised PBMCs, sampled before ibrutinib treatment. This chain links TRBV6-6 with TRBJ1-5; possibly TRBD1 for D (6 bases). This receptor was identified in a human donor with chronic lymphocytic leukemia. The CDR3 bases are TGTGCCAGCAGTGACGGACAGAATCAGCCCCAGCATTTT. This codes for CASSDGQNQPQHF.